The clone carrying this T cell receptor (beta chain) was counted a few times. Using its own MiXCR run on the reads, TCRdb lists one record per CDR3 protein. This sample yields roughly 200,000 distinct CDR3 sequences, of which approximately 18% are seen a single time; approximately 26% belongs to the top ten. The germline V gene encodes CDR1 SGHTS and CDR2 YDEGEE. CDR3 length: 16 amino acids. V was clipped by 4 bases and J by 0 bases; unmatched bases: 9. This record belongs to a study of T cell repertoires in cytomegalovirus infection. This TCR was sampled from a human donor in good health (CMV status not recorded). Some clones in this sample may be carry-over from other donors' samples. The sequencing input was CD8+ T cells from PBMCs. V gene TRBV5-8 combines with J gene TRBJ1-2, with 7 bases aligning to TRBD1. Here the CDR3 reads CASSLNSDRANYGYTF. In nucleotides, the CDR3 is TGTGCCAGCAGCCTGAATAGCGACAGGGCTAACTATGGCTACACCTTC. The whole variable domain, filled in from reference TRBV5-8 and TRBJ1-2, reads EAGVTQSPTHLIKTRGQQATLRCSPISGHTSVYWYQQALGLGLQFLLWYDEGEERNRGNFPPRFSGRQFPNYSSELNVNALELEDSALYLCASSLNSDRANYGYTFGSGTRLTVV.